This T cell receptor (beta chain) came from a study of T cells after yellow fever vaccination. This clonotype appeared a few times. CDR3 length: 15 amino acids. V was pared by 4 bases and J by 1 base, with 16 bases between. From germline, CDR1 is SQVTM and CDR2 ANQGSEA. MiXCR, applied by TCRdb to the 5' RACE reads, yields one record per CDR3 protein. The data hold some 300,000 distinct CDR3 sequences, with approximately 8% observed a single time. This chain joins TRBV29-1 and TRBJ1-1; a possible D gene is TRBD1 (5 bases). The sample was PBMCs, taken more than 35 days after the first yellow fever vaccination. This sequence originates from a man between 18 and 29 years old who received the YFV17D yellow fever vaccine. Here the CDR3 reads CSVVERLGENTEAFF. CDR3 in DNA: TGCAGCGTTGTAGAGCGTCTAGGGGAGAACACTGAAGCTTTCTTT.